One T cell receptor beta chain is described in this entry. What it recognizes is unknown. This sample stems from a study of cytomegalovirus exposure and HLA in healthy donors. The study ran its PCR with 60 Vbeta and 13 Jbeta primers. Sequencing was performed with immunoSEQ multiplex PCR; in TCRdb, only in-frame clones are kept and a portion is missing. The sample carries some 110,000 clones, about 69% recorded once. Study-wide findings and caveats: Later analysis suggested links between common viral pathogens and several top significant clusters. An analysis was carried out at a later point. It showed that HLA-associated TCR beta chains were more clonally expanded than equally common non-associated chains. When presence/absence was analysed, sequencing depth was taken to be roughly uniform across donors. A missense variant in DCLRE1C was later tied to TCR beta V- and J-gene trimming.

Germline V gene lookup returns CDR1 GTSNPN and CDR2 SVGIG (reference sequence). The CDR3 is 13 residues long. The V and J ends lost 2 bases and 7 bases respectively, with 9 bases between them. The origin of this receptor is a woman younger than 35 in good health and CMV-seronegative. The sample was PBMCs. The V call is TRBV30, the J call TRBJ1-6; tentatively, D is TRBD1 (5 bases). The CDR3 here is CAWSRQLNSPLHF. The CDR3 region has the DNA TGTGCCTGGAGTCGACAGTTAAATTCACCCCTCCACTTT.